This is a list of T cell receptor beta chains from one sample in a study of Ad26.COV2.S vaccination and SARS-CoV-2 variants. The method was immunoSEQ multiplex PCR; TCRdb's version includes in-frame clones alone and lacks a portion of them. The table has roughly 180,000 clones, around 90% seen once. The input for sequencing was peripheral blood, taken after recovery from COVID-19. The receptors were sampled from a human donor who had recovered from COVID-19. Each CDR3 is given with its conserved first and last residue. The D gene is left open where the match is weak. A clone size is listed for some rows: how often the clone was seen (once, few, many), or a class if it is expanded.

TRBV20-1	-	-	TRBJ2-7	CSAHNDYEQYF	TGCAGTGCCCATAACGACTACGAGCAGTACTTC
TRBV6-4	-	-	TRBJ2-1	CASSDSSIPNEQFF	TGTGCCAGCAGTGACTCGTCGATACCCAATGAGCAGTTCTTC
TRBV19	TRBD1	-	TRBJ1-5	CASTQTGQNQPQHF	TGTGCCAGTACTCAAACGGGACAGAATCAGCCCCAGCATTTT
TRBV28	-	-	TRBJ1-1	CASISAAGGGTEAFF	TGTGCCAGCATCAGTGCAGCGGGGGGTGGAACTGAAGCTTTCTTT
TRBV7-9	-	-	TRBJ2-7	CASSLGEIESYEQYF	TGTGCCAGCAGCTTAGGGGAGATCGAATCCTACGAGCAGTACTTC
TRBV27	TRBD2	-	TRBJ2-2	CAPKRGGSAGELFF	TGTGCCCCCAAACGGGGGGGGTCGGCCGGGGAGCTGTTTTTT
TRBV30	-	-	TRBJ2-5	CAWSGSGTQETQYF	TGTGCCTGGAGTGGGAGCGGAACCCAAGAGACCCAGTACTTC
TRBV3-1/TRBV3-2	-	-	TRBJ1-3	CASTRGQGNLGSGNTIYF	TGTGCCAGTACACGGGGGCAGGGGAACTTGGGCTCTGGAAACACCATATATTTT
TRBV5-6	-	-	TRBJ2-3	CASSLESSFTQYF	TGTGCCAGCAGCTTGGAATCCTCCTTTACGCAGTATTTT
TRBV18	-	-	TRBJ1-4	CASSPQTGSNEKLFF	TGTGCCAGCTCACCCCAAACAGGTTCTAATGAAAAACTGTTTTTT
TRBV5-4	-	few	TRBJ2-2	CASSFGHSNTGELFF	TGTGCCAGCAGCTTTGGACATTCGAACACCGGGGAGCTGTTTTTT
TRBV4-1	TRBD1	few	TRBJ1-5	CASSQGQGIQPQHF	TGCGCCAGCAGCCAAGGACAGGGAATTCAGCCCCAGCATTTT
TRBV18	-	once	TRBJ2-4	CASSPLNTGAKNIQYF	TGTGCCAGCTCACCCCTTAACACGGGAGCCAAAAACATTCAGTACTTC
TRBV6-5	TRBD1	few	TRBJ2-7	CASKWLQGAYEQYF	TGTGCCAGCAAATGGTTACAGGGGGCTTACGAGCAGTACTTC
TRBV4-1	-	-	TRBJ2-3	CASSQDNREYF	TGCGCCAGCAGCCAGGATAATCGGGAGTATTTT
TRBV2	TRBD2	-	TRBJ2-1	CASPETSGSNEQFF	TGTGCCAGCCCCGAGACTAGCGGAAGCAATGAGCAGTTCTTC
TRBV4-1	TRBD2	-	TRBJ2-5	CASRRSGGAGETQYF	TGCGCCAGCCGGCGTAGCGGGGGGGCTGGGGAGACCCAGTACTTC
TRBV19	TRBD2	-	TRBJ2-1	CASSIRRTSTYNEQFF	TGTGCCAGTAGTATACGAAGGACTAGTACCTACAATGAGCAGTTCTTC
TRBV27	TRBD2	-	TRBJ2-1	CASTPGTSSYNEQFF	TGTGCCAGCACTCCCGGGACTAGCTCCTACAATGAGCAGTTCTTC
TRBV9	TRBD2	-	TRBJ2-2	CASSVPRSTSANTGELFF	TGTGCCAGCAGCGTACCCCGGTCGACTAGCGCGAACACCGGGGAGCTGTTTTTT
TRBV3-1/TRBV3-2	TRBD2	-	TRBJ2-1	CASSWGEGNNEQFF	TGTGCCAGCAGCTGGGGGGAGGGAAACAATGAGCAGTTCTTC
TRBV9	TRBD1	-	TRBJ2-7	CASRSWDRVHEQYF	TGTGCCAGCAGGTCATGGGACAGGGTCCACGAGCAGTACTTC
TRBV4-1	-	-	TRBJ2-5	CASSQDRRGETQYF	TGCGCCAGCAGCCAAGATAGGAGGGGAGAGACCCAGTACTTC
TRBV5-5	-	-	TRBJ2-1	CASSQDSPLYNEQFF	TGTGCCAGCAGCCAGGACAGCCCGTTGTACAATGAGCAGTTCTTC
TRBV19	TRBD2	-	TRBJ2-5	CASGKAGLAGETQYF	TGTGCCAGTGGGAAAGCCGGACTAGCGGGGGAGACCCAGTACTTC
TRBV7-9	-	-	TRBJ2-3	CASSLGVGGTDTQYF	TGTGCCAGCAGCTTAGGTGTGGGTGGCACAGATACGCAGTATTTT
TRBV28	-	-	TRBJ1-2	CASSTRGEGVYGYTF	TGTGCCAGCAGTACGAGGGGGGAAGGAGTCTATGGCTACACCTTC
TRBV10-3	TRBD1	-	TRBJ2-3	CAIRSDRSTDTQYF	TGTGCCATCAGATCGGACAGGAGCACAGATACGCAGTATTTT
TRBV7-2	-	-	TRBJ2-7	CASSLKQGYEQYF	TGTGCCAGCAGCTTAAAACAGGGCTACGAGCAGTACTTC
TRBV30	-	-	TRBJ1-6	CAWKDTNNSPLHF	TGTGCCTGGAAGGACACTAATAATTCACCCCTCCACTTT
TRBV5-1	TRBD2	-	TRBJ2-6	CASSELPSGPFLSGANVLTF	TGCGCCAGCAGCGAGTTGCCTAGCGGGCCTTTTCTGTCTGGGGCCAACGTCCTGACTTTC
TRBV15	TRBD2	-	TRBJ2-7	CATSAGLAGVAYEQYF	TGTGCCACCAGCGCGGGACTAGCGGGGGTCGCATACGAGCAGTACTTC
TRBV25-1	-	-	TRBJ1-5	CASSEYPRHNQPQHF	TGTGCCAGCAGTGAATACCCCCGACACAATCAGCCCCAGCATTTT
TRBV6-5	-	-	TRBJ2-7	CASSRGEQYF	TGTGCCAGCTCCCGAGGGGAGCAGTACTTC
TRBV5-1	-	once	TRBJ1-5	CASSHTGNQPQHF	TGCGCCAGCAGCCACACGGGTAATCAGCCCCAGCATTTT
TRBV6-5	-	-	TRBJ2-1	CASSLQASYNEQFF	TGTGCCAGCAGTTTACAGGCTAGCTACAATGAGCAGTTCTTC
TRBV28	-	-	TRBJ1-2	CASSFESYGYTF	TGTGCCAGCAGCTTCGAATCCTATGGCTACACCTTC
TRBV5-1	-	-	TRBJ1-1	CASSVEAGSRFREAFF	TGCGCCAGCAGCGTAGAGGCAGGCTCGCGATTTAGGGAGGCTTTCTTT
TRBV5-6	-	-	TRBJ1-5	CASSLGSPTPQHF	TGTGCCAGCAGCTTGGGCAGTCCCACGCCCCAGCATTTT
TRBV6-4	TRBD2	-	TRBJ2-2	CASIRLAGSTGELFF	TGTGCCAGCATCCGACTAGCGGGGAGCACCGGGGAGCTGTTTTTT
TRBV27	-	-	TRBJ1-2	CASSLGLGYGYTF	TGTGCCAGCAGCCTGGGACTAGGCTATGGCTACACCTTC
TRBV2	-	-	TRBJ1-1	CAIIFWTGDTEAFF	TGTGCCATCATCTTTTGGACTGGGGACACTGAAGCTTTCTTT
TRBV4-2	-	-	TRBJ2-7	CASSQEVSLMGEQYF	TGTGCCAGCAGCCAAGAGGTTTCCCTGATGGGCGAGCAGTACTTC
TRBV11-2	-	-	TRBJ2-5	CASSLERETQYF	TGTGCCAGCAGCTTAGAACGGGAGACCCAGTACTTC
TRBV9	-	-	TRBJ1-6	CASSAGTDNNSPLHF	TGTGCCAGCAGCGCGGGGACTGACAATAATTCACCCCTCCACTTT
TRBV28	-	once	TRBJ2-1	CASSLGSASYNEQFF	TGTGCCAGCAGTTTAGGGAGTGCTTCCTACAATGAGCAGTTCTTC
TRBV28	-	-	TRBJ1-1	CASSFSEQGMNTEAFF	TGTGCCAGCAGTTTTTCTGAACAGGGAATGAACACTGAAGCTTTCTTT
TRBV27	TRBD1	-	TRBJ2-7	CASSYDLGTGQYF	TGTGCCAGCAGTTACGATTTAGGGACAGGGCAGTACTTC
TRBV7-3	-	-	TRBJ1-1	CASSPGGGATEAFF	TGTGCCAGCAGCCCCGGGGGGGGAGCCACTGAAGCTTTCTTT
TRBV7-3	TRBD2	-	TRBJ2-1	CASTPGLAGVGEQFF	TGTGCCAGCACCCCAGGACTAGCGGGAGTTGGTGAGCAGTTCTTC